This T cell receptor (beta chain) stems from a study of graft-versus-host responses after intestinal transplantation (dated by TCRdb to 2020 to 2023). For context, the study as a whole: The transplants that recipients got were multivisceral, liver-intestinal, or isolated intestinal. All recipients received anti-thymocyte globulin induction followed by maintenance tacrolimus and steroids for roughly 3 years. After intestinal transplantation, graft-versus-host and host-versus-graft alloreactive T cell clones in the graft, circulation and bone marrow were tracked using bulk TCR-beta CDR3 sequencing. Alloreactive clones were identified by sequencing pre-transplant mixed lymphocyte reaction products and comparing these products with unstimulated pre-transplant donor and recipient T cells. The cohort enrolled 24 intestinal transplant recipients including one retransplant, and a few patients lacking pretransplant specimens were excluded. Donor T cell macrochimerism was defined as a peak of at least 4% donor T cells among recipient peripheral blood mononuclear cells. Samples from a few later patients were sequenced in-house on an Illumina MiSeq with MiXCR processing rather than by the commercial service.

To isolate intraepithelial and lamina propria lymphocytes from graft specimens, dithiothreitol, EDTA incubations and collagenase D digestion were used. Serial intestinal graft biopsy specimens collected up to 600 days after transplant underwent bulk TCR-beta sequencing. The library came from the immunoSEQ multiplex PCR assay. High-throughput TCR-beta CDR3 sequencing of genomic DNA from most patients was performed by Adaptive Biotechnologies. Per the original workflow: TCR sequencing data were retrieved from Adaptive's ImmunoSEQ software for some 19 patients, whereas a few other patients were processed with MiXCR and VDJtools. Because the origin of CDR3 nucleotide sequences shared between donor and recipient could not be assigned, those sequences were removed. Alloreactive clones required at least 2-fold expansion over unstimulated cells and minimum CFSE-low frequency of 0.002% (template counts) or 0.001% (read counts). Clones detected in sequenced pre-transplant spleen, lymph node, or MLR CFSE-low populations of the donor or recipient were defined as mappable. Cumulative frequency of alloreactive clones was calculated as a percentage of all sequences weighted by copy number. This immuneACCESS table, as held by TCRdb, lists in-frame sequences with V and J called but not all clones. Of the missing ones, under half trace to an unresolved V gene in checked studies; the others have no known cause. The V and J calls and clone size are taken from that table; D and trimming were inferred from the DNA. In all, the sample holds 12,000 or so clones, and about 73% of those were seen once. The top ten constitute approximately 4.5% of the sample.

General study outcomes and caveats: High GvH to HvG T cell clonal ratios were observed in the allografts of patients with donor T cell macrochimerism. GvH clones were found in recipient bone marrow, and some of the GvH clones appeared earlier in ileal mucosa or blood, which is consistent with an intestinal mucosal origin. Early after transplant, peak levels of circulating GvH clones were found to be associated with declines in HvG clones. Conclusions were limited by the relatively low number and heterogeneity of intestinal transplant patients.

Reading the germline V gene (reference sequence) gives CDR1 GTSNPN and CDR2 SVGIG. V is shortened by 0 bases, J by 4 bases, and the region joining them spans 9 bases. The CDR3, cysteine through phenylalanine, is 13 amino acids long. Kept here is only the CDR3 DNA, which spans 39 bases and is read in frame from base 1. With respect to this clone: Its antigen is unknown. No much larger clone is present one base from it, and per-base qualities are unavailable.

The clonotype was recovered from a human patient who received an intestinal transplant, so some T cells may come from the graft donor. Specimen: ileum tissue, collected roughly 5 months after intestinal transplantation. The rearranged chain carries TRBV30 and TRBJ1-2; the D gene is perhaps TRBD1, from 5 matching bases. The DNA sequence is TGTGCCTGGAGTGTGACAGCATTCTATGGCTACACCTTC. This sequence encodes CAWSVTAFYGYTF.